What follows are 25 T cell receptor beta chains derived from one specimen sequenced in a study of blood T cells in healthy people across ages. Next came a second PCR, run for about 6 to 11 cycles, which used a sample-barcoded 5' primer along with a J-beta primer mix. TCRdb recomputed calls from the 5' RACE reads with MiXCR, one row per CDR3 protein. Of roughly 570,000 distinct CDR3 sequences detected, 27% appear once; the ten largest clones hold about 18%. Sequencing was performed on blood. These receptors were obtained from a woman between 65 and 79 years old in good health.

The rearrangement uses TRBV5-1 and TRBJ2-3; D assignment may be TRBD1 or TRBD2 (5 bases each). Looked up from germline, CDR1 is SGHRS and CDR2 is YFSETQ. This CDR3 region has 15 residues. V lost 4 bases and J 3 bases, leaving 15 bases between the germline ends. The DNA for the CDR3 is TGCGCCAGCAGCCAGGGAGACATCGAGACAGATACGCAGTATTTT. Translation: CASSQGDIETDTQYF.

This clonotype showed up just a few times. Compared with germline, one end of the junction differs, possibly owing to a read error. The chain uses TRBV5-6 and TRBJ1-6; maybe TRBD1 (5 bases). Germline lookup yields CDR1 SGHDT and CDR2 YYEEEE. This CDR3 spans 15 amino acids. This CDR3 is CASSLGAGQGSPLLF. The CDR3 DNA reads as TGTGCCAGCAGCTTGGGAGCAGGGCAGGGTTCACCCCTCCTCTTT.

The sample holds many counts of this clonotype. The V and J genes are TRBV5-1 and TRBJ2-7; D gene uncertain. Trimming cost V 6 bases and J 3 bases, with 10 bases left between them. Germline V gene lookup returns CDR1 SGHRS and CDR2 YFSETQ. The CDR3 contains 12 residues. The CDR3 reads CASTASDYEQYF. CDR3 nucleotides: TGCGCCAGCACCGCAAGCGACTACGAGCAGTACTTC.

The table lists this clonotype with a few counts. The gene calls are TRBV27 and TRBJ2-1; 11 positions match TRBD2. V shed 2 bases, J shed 7 bases, and the junction held 7 bases outside the gene matches. Per germline, CDR1 MNHEY and CDR2 SMNVEV (reference sequence). The CDR3 length is 16 residues. CDR3 sequence reads: CASSLSLAGGQNEQFF. DNA for the CDR3: TGTGCCAGCAGTTTAAGCCTAGCGGGGGGCCAAAATGAGCAGTTCTTC.

The rearrangement uses TRBV21-1 and TRBJ2-7. TRBV21-1 counts as a pseudogene. The CDR3 has 15 residues. The CDR3 here is CASSLRRGSGYEQYF. In DNA, the CDR3 is TGTGCCAGCAGCCTCCGAAGGGGGAGCGGCTACGAGCAGTACTTC.

This chain joins TRBV3-1 and TRBJ1-3; 9 nucleotides align to TRBD1. Germline CDR1 LGHDT, CDR2 YNNKEL (reference sequence). This CDR3 comprises 15 residues. V was clipped by 1 base and J by 5 bases; unmatched bases: 3. CDR3 nucleotide sequence: TGTGCCAGCAGCCAAGTGGGACAGGGAAGAAACACCATATATTTT. Protein: CASSQVGQGRNTIYF.

With respect to this clonotype: A junction end diverges from the germline sequence, so it may reflect a read error. V gene TRBV7-9 combines with J gene TRBJ2-5; TRBD2 matches 11 bases. CDR1 SEHNR and CDR2 FQNEAQ come from the germline V gene (reference sequence). The CDR3 is 14 residues long. DNA for the CDR3: TGTACCAGCAGCTTAGCGGGGGGGCCGGAGACCCAGTACTTC. As protein: CTSSLAGGPETQYF. The full variable domain, in which reference TRBV7-9 and TRBJ2-5 provide the parts outside the CDR3, is DTGVSQNPRHKITKRGQNVTFRCDPISEHNRLYWYRQTLGQGPEFLTYFQNEAQLEKSRLLSDRFSAERPKGSFSTLEIQRTEQGDSAMYLCTSSLAGGPETQYFGPGTRLLVL.

The chain carries TRBV3-1 and TRBJ2-7; D assignment may be TRBD1 or TRBD2 (5 bases each). The CDR3 extends over 14 amino acids. V was shortened by 0 bases and J by 2 bases, with 8 bases between the two germline ends. Looked up from germline, CDR1 is LGHDT and CDR2 is YNNKEL (reference sequence). In nucleotides, the CDR3 is TGTGCCAGCAGCCAAGAGTGGGACGCCTACGAGCAGTACTTC. Protein: CASSQEWDAYEQYF.

This clonotype was found a few times. This chain uses TRBV5-1 with TRBJ2-2, with no clear D. Per germline, CDR1 SGHRS and CDR2 YFSETQ. The V and J ends lost 1 base and 4 bases respectively, with 8 bases between them. The CDR3 covers 14 residues. The DNA of the CDR3 is TGCGCCAGCAGCTTGTTCTACAGCACCGGGGAGCTGTTTTTT. Amino acids: CASSLFYSTGELFF.

The chain joins TRBV5-1 to TRBJ2-3; the D gene is possibly TRBD2 (5 bases). The CDR3 totals 17 residues. Germline V gene sequence: CDR1 SGHRS, CDR2 YFSETQ. Between the trimmed V and J ends, which lost 2 bases and 1 base, there was a span of 17 bases. Here the CDR3 reads CASSLTLSGVGTDTQYF. The CDR3, as DNA: TGCGCCAGCAGCTTAACCCTAAGCGGTGTCGGCACAGATACGCAGTATTTT.

This clonotype has a handful of counts. The chain is built from TRBV7-9 and TRBJ1-4; D gene ambiguous. V lost 8 bases and J 8 bases, leaving 15 bases between the germline ends. CDR1 and CDR2 from the germline V gene are SEHNR and FQNEAQ (reference sequence). The CDR3 spans 13 residues. In DNA form, the CDR3 reads TGTGCCAGCTCGAGAGGAACCCAGGAAAAACTGTTTTTT. This codes for CASSRGTQEKLFF.

This clonotype was observed a handful of times. The genes are TRBV29-1 and TRBJ1-3; D remains ambiguous. The CDR3 sequence is 11 residues long. CDR1 and CDR2 from the germline V gene are SQVTM and ANQGSEA. Trimming removed 6 bases from V and 4 bases from J, with 7 bases in between. CDR3 sequence: CSVRKGNTIYF. The CDR3 nucleotides are TGCAGCGTACGAAAAGGAAACACCATATATTTT.

V gene TRBV9 combines with J gene TRBJ2-2, with unresolved D. Germline CDR1 SGDLS, CDR2 YYNGEE. The CDR3 length is 16 residues. V was shortened by 0 bases and J by 1 base, with 10 bases between the two germline ends. CDR3 protein: CASSVAQIGNTGELFF. The DNA of the CDR3 is TGTGCCAGCAGCGTAGCACAGATAGGGAACACCGGGGAGCTGTTTTTT. Variable domain in full (rest from reference TRBV9 and TRBJ2-2): DSGVTQTPKHLITATGQRVTLRCSPRSGDLSVYWYQQSLDQGLQFLIQYYNGEERAKGNILERFSAQQFPDLHSELNLSSLELGDSALYFCASSVAQIGNTGELFFGEGSRLTVL.

The chain links TRBV6-2 or TRBV6-3 to TRBJ2-7; 9 bases are shared with TRBD1. This CDR3 is 12 amino acids long. Per the germline V gene, CDR1 is MNHEY and CDR2 is SVGEGT. V was clipped by 11 bases and J by 2 bases; unmatched bases: 4. Here the CDR3 DNA reads TGTGCCGTTCGGGACAGGGCCTACGAGCAGTACTTC. It translates to CAVRDRAYEQYF.

The CDR3 nucleotides read TGTGCCAGCAGCTTAGGGGGTCCAACCCCGGAGACCCAGTACTTC. It yields the protein CASSLGGPTPETQYF. The chain carries TRBV7-2 and TRBJ2-5; D gene uncertain. CDR3 size: 15 residues. The germline V gene has CDR1 SGHTA and CDR2 FQGNSA. Trimming left V 1 base short and J 5 bases short, with 14 bases between.

The table lists this clonotype with a few counts. The V gene is TRBV6-2 or TRBV6-3, the J gene TRBJ2-5, with D unresolved. The end of the DNA fits TRBJ2-1 better, so the J call may be wrong. Germline CDR1 is MNHEY and CDR2 is SVGEGT. CDR3 length: 10 residues. The CDR3 loop reads CASRQNEQFF. Written as DNA, the CDR3 is TGTGCCAGCAGGCAGAATGAGCAGTTCTTC.

This clonotype was counted only a few times. The chain employs TRBV7-2 and TRBJ2-1, with D possibly TRBD2 on 5 matching bases. This CDR3 has 14 residues. The V gene's germline CDR1 is SGHTA and CDR2 FQGNSA. The V gene lost 3 bases and the J gene lost 6 bases, with 12 bases spanning the gap. CDR3 DNA sequence: TGTGCCAGCAGCTTGGGAGTGGAGCGCAATGAGCAGTTCTTC. As protein: CASSLGVERNEQFF.

The rearrangement links TRBV7-9 to TRBJ2-7; tentatively, D is TRBD2 (7 bases). There are 13 residues in the CDR3. Trimming removed 5 bases from V and 13 bases from J, with 21 bases in between. Germline assignment: CDR1 SEHNR and CDR2 FQNEAQ (reference sequence). As DNA, the CDR3 is TGTGCCAGCAGCCCGATTTTGGGGGGGCGGTCATACTTC. It yields the protein CASSPILGGRSYF.

This clonotype has a handful of counts. The rearrangement uses TRBV29-1 and TRBJ1-2; D gene unclear. CDR3 size: 11 residues. The germline CDR1 and CDR2 sequences are SQVTM and ANQGSEA. Trimming removed 5 bases from V and 1 base from J, with 5 bases in between. The CDR3 region is CSVQRNYGYTF. The CDR3 DNA reads as TGCAGCGTTCAGCGTAACTATGGCTACACCTTC.

This clonotype was seen a few times. The CDR3 region has the DNA TGTGCCAGCAGACGCAAACAGGGGGCTGTTGGCGGGGAGCTGTTTTTT. Its translation is CASRRKQGAVGGELFF. This chain joins TRBV27 and TRBJ2-2; 9 nucleotides agree with TRBD1. CDR1 MNHEY and CDR2 SMNVEV come from the germline V gene (reference sequence). The CDR3 consists of 16 residues. With V trimmed by 6 bases and J by 7 bases, 12 bases remained unmatched.

This clonotype came up a few times. This sequence joins TRBV7-9 and TRBJ1-2; D not resolved. Trimming stripped 1 base from V and 8 bases from J, with 11 bases between. Germline V gives CDR1 SEHNR, CDR2 FQNEAQ (reference sequence). The CDR3 runs 13 residues. The DNA for the CDR3 is TGTGCCAGCAGCTTAGAGGGTGGGGAAGGCTACACCTTC. It translates to CASSLEGGEGYTF.

This clonotype has a handful of counts. V gene TRBV6-5 combines with J gene TRBJ1-2, with no clear D. The CDR3 loop spans 14 amino acids. The germline CDR1 and CDR2 sequences are MNHEY and SVGAGI. The V gene lost 3 bases and the J gene lost 2 bases, with 10 bases spanning the gap. The CDR3 DNA is TGTGCCAGCAGTTATAGGGAAGTGAACTATGGCTACACCTTC. Protein product: CASSYREVNYGYTF.

Only a few counts were recorded for this clonotype. The rearrangement uses TRBV29-1 and TRBJ2-2; possible D gene TRBD1, 7 bases. V lost 6 bases and J lost 4, with 18 bases in between. Germline CDR1 SQVTM, CDR2 ANQGSEA. CDR3 length: 15 amino acids. The CDR3 loop reads CSVHAGGRVTGELFF. In nucleotides, the CDR3 is TGCAGCGTCCATGCAGGGGGGCGGGTCACCGGGGAGCTGTTTTTT.

The chain recombines TRBV24-1 with TRBJ2-5, with 11 bases matching TRBD2. Matching the DNA end better, TRBJ2-1 makes the J call doubtful. Germline lookup yields CDR1 KGHDR and CDR2 SFDVKD. This CDR3 is 16 amino acids long. The CDR3 protein is CATTSYPSGGQNEQFF. The CDR3 DNA sequence: TGTGCCACGACCTCCTATCCTAGCGGGGGGCAAAATGAGCAGTTCTTC.

This chain connects TRBV7-6 to TRBJ2-5, with D unresolved. V was pared by 10 bases and J by 2 bases, with 14 bases between. CDR3 size: 13 residues. The germline V gene encodes CDR1 SGHVS and CDR2 FNYEAQ. In nucleotides, the CDR3 is TGTGCCACCTCGAGGTCAGGACAAGAGACCCAGTACTTC. Its protein is CATSRSGQETQYF.